The 17 T cell receptor beta chains presented below share a single source sample, sequenced in a study of vaccination effects on CD4 cells after COVID-19 (dated by TCRdb to about 2022). The ViraFEST assay stimulated PBMC with viral peptide pools and then used TCR sequencing to identify antigen-specific CD4+ T cell clonotypes by expansion. After approximately 11 days of culture, CD4+ T cells were isolated with the EasySep CD4+ T cell isolation kit. None of the healthy vaccine recipients had a prior SARS-CoV-2 infection, which was confirmed by nucleocapsid antibody tests that came back negative both before and after vaccination. Their recognized antigens are unknown. To prepare the library, the immunoSEQ multiplex PCR assay was applied. TCRdb took this table from immuneACCESS and kept in-frame rearrangements with V and J called. Such tables lack part of the clones; where checked against another copy, unresolved V genes explain under half of the gap, and the rest is unexplained. This sample comprises tens of thousands of clones, about 80% of them detected only once. The ten top clones hold roughly 3.5% of the sample.

Sample: CD4+ T cells from PBMCs cultured with HCoV-OC43 spike peptides, taken before COVID-19 vaccination. This specimen's cell subset or site label, interpreted: HCoV-OC43 spike overlapping peptide pool stimulation. These receptors were taken from a human donor who received a COVID-19 vaccine.

The chain has TRBV29-1 and TRBJ2-5; 10 positions match TRBD1. The germline V gene encodes CDR1 SQVTM and CDR2 ANQGSEA. V was pared by 6 bases and J by 5 bases, with 6 bases of the junction left unmatched. There are 13 residues in the CDR3. CDR3 sequence (DNA): TGCAGCGTCCCGGGACAGGGGTCGGAGACCCAGTACTTC. This sequence encodes CSVPGQGSETQYF.

Comment on this clone: In the same sample, other DNA sequences code for this CDR3. The V call is TRBV20-1, the J call TRBJ2-3; unclear D gene. Germline values: CDR1 DFQATT, CDR2 SNEGSKA (reference sequence). CDR3 size: 11 residues. The V end lost 6 bases, the J end lost 6 bases, and 10 bases lay between the germline ends. CDR3 in amino acids: CSAISGDTQYF. Here the CDR3 DNA reads TGCAGTGCCATTAGTGGGGATACGCAGTATTTT.

This clone was counted only a few times. This chain uses TRBV7-8 with TRBJ2-1; the match to TRBD1 covers 7 bases. This CDR3 is 17 amino acids long. The germline V gene encodes CDR1 SGHVS and CDR2 FQNEAQ. J lost 1 base, V lost 5 bases, and 11 bases had no gene match. The DNA of the CDR3 is TGTGCCAGCAGCCAGGTGAGGGGGCCCGTTTCCTACAATGAGCAGTTCTTC. This translates into CASSQVRGPVSYNEQFF.

The gene calls are TRBV7-3 and TRBJ2-1; 8 nucleotides agree with TRBD2. Germline trimming cut 3 bases from V and 3 bases from J; bases unmatched to any gene: 4. This CDR3 spans 15 amino acids. The germline CDR1 and CDR2 sequences are SGHTA and FQGTGA. The CDR3 loop is CASSFGGGHYNEQFF. The DNA for the CDR3 is TGTGCCAGCAGCTTCGGCGGGGGGCACTACAATGAGCAGTTCTTC.

The V gene is TRBV15, the J gene TRBJ1-5; D remains ambiguous. Between the trimmed V and J ends, which lost 2 bases and 3 bases, there was a span of 5 bases. The CDR3 spans 13 residues. Per the germline V gene, CDR1 is LNHNV and CDR2 is YYDKDF (reference sequence). CDR3 region: CATSRQVNQPQHF. The DNA for the CDR3 is TGTGCCACCAGCAGACAAGTCAATCAGCCCCAGCATTTT.

The chain links TRBV15 to TRBJ1-4; D remains ambiguous. The CDR3 extends over 15 amino acids. From germline, CDR1 is LNHNV and CDR2 YYDKDF (reference sequence). Trimming stripped 4 bases from V and 7 bases from J, with 16 bases between. The CDR3 nucleotides read TGTGCCACCAGCACACAGTCAGGAATAGGTGAAAAACTGTTTTTT. Its protein is CATSTQSGIGEKLFF.

The chain combines TRBV7-9 with TRBJ1-2; 11 bases are a match to TRBD1. The germline CDR1 and CDR2 sequences are SEHNR and FQNEAQ (reference sequence). Germline trimming cut 5 bases from V and 5 bases from J; bases unmatched to any gene: 7. The CDR3 runs to 15 residues. CDR3 sequence reads: CASSPPDRGLYGYTF. DNA for the CDR3: TGTGCCAGCAGCCCACCGGACAGGGGGCTTTATGGCTACACCTTC.

The sample holds a few counts of this clone. CDR3 region: CASSLATSGNEQFF. In DNA form, the CDR3 reads TGCGCCAGCAGCTTGGCGACTAGCGGTAATGAGCAGTTCTTC. The V call is TRBV5-1, the J call TRBJ2-1; 9 bases align to TRBD2. CDR3 length equals 14 residues. Germline CDR1 SGHRS, CDR2 YFSETQ. V trimming: 0 bases; J trimming: 7 bases; junction bases outside the gene matches: 2.

This chain links TRBV6-5 with TRBJ1-5, with D possibly matching TRBD1 (5 bases). Germline V gene lookup returns CDR1 MNHEY and CDR2 SVGAGI. V lost 5 bases to trimming and J lost 1 base, with 12 bases between them. The CDR3 covers 15 residues. CDR3 sequence (DNA): TGTGCCAGCAGTATTCAGGGTACAAGCAATCAGCCCCAGCATTTT. It is translated as CASSIQGTSNQPQHF.

The V call is TRBV10-1, the J call TRBJ2-1; no clear D. The V end lost 5 bases, the J end lost 6 bases, and 11 bases lay between the germline ends. The CDR3 totals 13 residues. Germline CDR1 is WNHNN and CDR2 is SYGVQD (reference sequence). The CDR3 reads CASSRKGGNEQFF. The CDR3 bases are TGCGCCAGCAGTAGGAAGGGTGGCAATGAGCAGTTCTTC.

This chain links TRBV5-1 with TRBJ2-5; D is possibly TRBD1 (6 bases). The CDR3 length is 14 residues. Trimming removed 4 bases at V and 3 bases at J, with 13 bases between. Germline assignment: CDR1 SGHRS and CDR2 YFSETQ. The chain's CDR3 is CASSTRTVEETQYF. CDR3 DNA sequence: TGCGCCAGCAGCACCCGGACAGTCGAAGAGACCCAGTACTTC.

V and J are TRBV7-2 and TRBJ2-2; 10 bases fit TRBD2. The CDR3 consists of 16 residues. Trimming cost V 0 bases and J 8 bases; bases outside gene matches: 6. Germline lookup yields CDR1 SGHTA and CDR2 FQGNSA. The chain's CDR3 is CASSLATSGGAGELFF. The CDR3 region has the DNA TGTGCCAGCAGCTTAGCGACGAGCGGGGGGGCAGGGGAGCTGTTTTTT.

The count of this clone is one. J is TRBJ1-1 and V is TRBV6-6; a weak D match, TRBD1 (5 bases). The length of the CDR3 is 15 residues. Between the trimmed V and J ends, which lost 6 bases and 1 base, there was a span of 15 bases. CDR1 and CDR2 from the germline V gene are MNHNY and SVGAGI (reference sequence). The CDR3 here is CASSRTSGGNTEAFF. CDR3 nucleotide sequence: TGTGCCAGCAGCCGGACTAGTGGGGGGAACACTGAAGCTTTCTTT.

Of note for this clone: This same CDR3 is encoded by further DNA sequences in the sample. V is TRBV24-1 and J is TRBJ2-1; TRBD1 matches 10 bases. The CDR3 has 16 residues. Germline CDR1 and CDR2: KGHDR and SFDVKD. The V segment lost 4 bases and the J segment 7 bases; nucleotides outside the gene matches: 9. The CDR3 here is CATSDSGTGVGNEQFF. In nucleotides, the CDR3 is TGTGCCACCAGTGACTCCGGGACAGGGGTTGGGAATGAGCAGTTCTTC.

The V gene is TRBV25-1, the J gene TRBJ2-2; weak D call: TRBD1 (6 bases). CDR1 and CDR2 from the germline V gene are MGHDK and SYGVNS. This CDR3 has 14 amino acids. The V end was cut by 8 bases, the J end by 0 bases, with 10 bases between. The DNA of the CDR3 is TGTGCCAGCTCCCGACAGGCGAACACCGGGGAGCTGTTTTTT. This sequence encodes CASSRQANTGELFF.

The rearrangement uses TRBV18 and TRBJ2-3, with D maybe TRBD2 (5 bases). The germline CDR1 and CDR2 sequences are KGHSH and LQKENI. V dropped 3 bases and J dropped 6 bases, with 16 bases sitting between them. The CDR3 extends over 15 amino acids. The CDR3 reads CASSPQRAGADTQYF. DNA for the CDR3: TGTGCCAGCTCACCTCAGAGGGCGGGCGCGGATACGCAGTATTTT.

Only a few counts were recorded for this clone. The chain recombines TRBV3-1 (or the pseudogene TRBV3-2) with TRBJ1-2, with D unclear. Between the trimmed V and J ends, which lost 1 base and 7 bases, there was a span of 7 bases. The CDR3 spans 12 residues. Germline loops: CDR1 LGHDT, CDR2 YNNKEL (reference sequence). This CDR3 reads CASSQGGSGYTF. The CDR3 DNA follows: TGTGCCAGCAGCCAAGGCGGGTCTGGCTACACCTTC.